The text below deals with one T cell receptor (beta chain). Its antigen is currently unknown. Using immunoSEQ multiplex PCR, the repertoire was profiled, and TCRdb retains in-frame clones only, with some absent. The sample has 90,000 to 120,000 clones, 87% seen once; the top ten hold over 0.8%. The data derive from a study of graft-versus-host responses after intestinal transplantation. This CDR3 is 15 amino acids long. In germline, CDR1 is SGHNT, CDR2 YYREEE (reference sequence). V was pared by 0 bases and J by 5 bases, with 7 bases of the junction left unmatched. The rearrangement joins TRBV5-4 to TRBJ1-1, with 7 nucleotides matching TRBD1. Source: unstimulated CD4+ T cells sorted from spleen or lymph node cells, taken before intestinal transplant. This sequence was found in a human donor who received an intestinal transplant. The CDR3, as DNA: TGTGCCAGCAGCTTGGCACAGGGGACCGGAACTGAAGCTTTCTTT. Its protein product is CASSLAQGTGTEAFF.